This T cell receptor beta chain was sequenced for a study of healthy donors' naive CD4 and CD8 T cells. Study details: Donors, half of them female, were 20-25, 40-50 or 60-70 years old.

Naive T cells were sorted: CD4+CD8-CD45RO-CD45RA+ for CD4+, CD8+CD4-CD45RA+CD27bright for CD8+. A linear amplification protocol produced the TCR libraries from approximately 460 ng of total RNA. Methods used by the authors: Under 80,000 TCR alpha transcripts were sequenced from 5 or 6 healthy donors. MiXCR was run by TCRdb on the reads, yielding one entry per CDR3 protein. The V and J calls, along with clone size, are taken from TCRdb and not from the paper's own processing. The sample lists approximately 180,000 distinct CDR3 sequences; about four fifths were seen once. Per germline, CDR1 SNHLY and CDR2 FYNNEI. The length of the CDR3 is 11 residues. V was cut by 8 bases and J by 3 bases, with 8 bases left in between.

The receptor was derived from a pool of human donors in good health; the sample pools cells from several healthy donors. The specimen was naive CD4+ and CD8+ T cells sorted from blood, pooled from several donors. This chain links TRBV2 with TRBJ2-7; D may be TRBD2 (6 bases). The CDR3 DNA reads as TGTGCCAGCGCGGAGGGCTACGAGCAGTACTTC. Protein sequence: CASAEGYEQYF.